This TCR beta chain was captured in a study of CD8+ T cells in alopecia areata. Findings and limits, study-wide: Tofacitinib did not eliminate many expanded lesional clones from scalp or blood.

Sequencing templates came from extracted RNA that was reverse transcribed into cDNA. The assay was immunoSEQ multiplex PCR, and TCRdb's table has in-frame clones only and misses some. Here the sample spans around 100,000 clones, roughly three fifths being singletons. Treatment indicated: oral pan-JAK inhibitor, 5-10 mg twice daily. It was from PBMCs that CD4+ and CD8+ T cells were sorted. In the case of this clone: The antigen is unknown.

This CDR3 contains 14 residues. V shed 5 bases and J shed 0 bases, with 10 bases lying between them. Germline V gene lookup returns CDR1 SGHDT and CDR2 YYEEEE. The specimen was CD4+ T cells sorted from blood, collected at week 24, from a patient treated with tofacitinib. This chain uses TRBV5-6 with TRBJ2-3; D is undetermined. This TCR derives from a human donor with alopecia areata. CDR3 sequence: CASSNGPSTDTQYF. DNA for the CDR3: TGTGCCAGCAGTAACGGACCTAGCACAGATACGCAGTATTTT.